The source of this TCR beta chain is a study of T cell responses to AZD1222 COVID-19 vaccine. Turning to the study itself: Second-dose intervals near 4 or 12 weeks were combined. Notes on the study in general: Repertoires were obtained only post-peak T cell response. Of the AZD1222 recipients, only 5 to 7 were seropositive at baseline. White British people made up most donors, females outnumbered males, and clonal diversity was possibly underestimated.

In regard to this clone: Its antigen is not known.

Some clones are missing from TCRdb's copy, which holds only in-frame ones; the method was immunoSEQ multiplex PCR. The data show roughly 130,000 clones, around 90% seen once. The sequence derives from an adult in good health. The sequencing here drew on peripheral blood, taken on day 0 of AZD1222 vaccination.

In nucleotides, the CDR3 is TGTGCCAGCAGCTTAGACGACAGGAAGACTGAAGCTTTCTTT. Protein product: CASSLDDRKTEAFF. This chain uses TRBV7-9 with TRBJ1-1; maybe TRBD1 (6 bases). CDR3 length: 14 amino acids. The ends were cut back, 1 base at V and 5 bases at J, with 11 bases in the middle. Looked up from germline, CDR1 is SEHNR and CDR2 is FQNEAQ (reference sequence).